Sequencing of this T cell receptor (beta chain) was carried out in a study of T cell responses to AZD1222 COVID-19 vaccine. Study background: Pooled together were second doses at about 4 or about 12 weeks.

Germline CDR1 MRHNA, CDR2 SNTAGT. V lost 5 bases, J lost 1 base, and 2 bases stayed unmatched. This CDR3 comprises 14 residues. The study, taken as a whole, reports: Targets within unmutated variant regions were reportedly found for nearly half of spike-specific TCRs. Vaccine-related CD4 TCRs covered spike, predominating at 160-218 and 743-854. Just 6 or 7 people given AZD1222 tested seropositive at baseline.

Regarding this clone: Its specificity is not known.

Assay used: immunoSEQ multiplex PCR; TCRdb lists only in-frame clones, some missing. The sample shows approximately 110,000 clones, around nine tenths of them seen only once. The sequencing here drew on peripheral blood, taken on day 0 of AZD1222 vaccination. The receptor's source is an adult in good health. This chain joins TRBV6-4 and TRBJ2-3, with 8 bases lining up with TRBD2. CDR3 amino acids: CASSREGGTDTQYF. The DNA of the CDR3 is TGTGCCAGCAGTCGGGAGGGAGGCACAGATACGCAGTATTTT.